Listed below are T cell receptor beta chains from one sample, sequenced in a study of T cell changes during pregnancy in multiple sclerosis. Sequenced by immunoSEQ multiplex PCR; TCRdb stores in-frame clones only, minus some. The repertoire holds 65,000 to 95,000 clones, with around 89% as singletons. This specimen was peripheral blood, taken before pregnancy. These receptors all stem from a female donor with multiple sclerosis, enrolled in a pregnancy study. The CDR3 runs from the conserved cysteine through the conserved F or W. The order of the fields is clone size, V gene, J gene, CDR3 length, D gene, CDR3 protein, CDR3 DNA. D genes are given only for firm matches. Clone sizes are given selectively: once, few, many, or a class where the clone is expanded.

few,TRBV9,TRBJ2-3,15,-,CASSATYSSTDTQYF,TGTGCCAGCAGCGCTACTTACTCTAGCACAGATACGCAGTATTTT
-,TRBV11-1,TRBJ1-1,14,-,CASSFSQGRTEAFF,TGTGCCAGCAGCTTTAGTCAGGGAAGGACTGAAGCTTTCTTT
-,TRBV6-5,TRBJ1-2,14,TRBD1,CASSSLWTGNGYTF,TGTGCCAGCAGTTCTCTGTGGACAGGGAACGGCTACACCTTC
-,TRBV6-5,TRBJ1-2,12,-,CASAGGRVGYTF,TGTGCCAGCGCTGGGGGCAGGGTAGGCTACACCTTC
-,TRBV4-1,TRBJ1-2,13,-,CASSQAGNYGYTF,TGCGCCAGCAGCCAAGCAGGGAACTATGGCTACACCTTC
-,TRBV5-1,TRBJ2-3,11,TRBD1,CASSPDRAQYF,TGCGCCAGCAGCCCGGACAGGGCGCAGTATTTT
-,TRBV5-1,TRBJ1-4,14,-,CASKGGASNEKLFF,TGCGCCAGCAAGGGGGGGGCATCTAATGAAAAACTGTTTTTT
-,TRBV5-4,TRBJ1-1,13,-,CASSLVTNTEAFF,TGTGCCAGCAGCTTGGTAACTAACACTGAAGCTTTCTTT
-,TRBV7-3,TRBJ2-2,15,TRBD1,CASSLRQGPTGELFF,TGTGCCAGCAGCTTGCGACAGGGACCCACCGGGGAGCTGTTTTTT
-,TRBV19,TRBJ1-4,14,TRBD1,CASSKQGTNEKLFF,TGTGCCAGTAGTAAACAGGGGACTAATGAAAAACTGTTTTTT
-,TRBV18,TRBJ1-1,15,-,CASSPTGWGDTEAFF,TGTGCCAGCTCACCAACAGGTTGGGGGGACACTGAAGCTTTCTTT
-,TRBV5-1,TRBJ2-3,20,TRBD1,CASSPIQGAAVVLAQDTQYF,TGCGCCAGCAGCCCGATTCAGGGGGCAGCTGTAGTGCTGGCACAAGATACGCAGTATTTT
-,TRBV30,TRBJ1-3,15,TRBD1,CAWSVQRIGVTGRHF,TGTGCCTGGAGTGTACAGCGAATAGGGGTGACAGGGCGGCATTTT
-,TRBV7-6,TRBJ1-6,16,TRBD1,CASSLGATGLGSPLHF,TGTGCCAGCAGCTTAGGAGCGACAGGGCTGGGTTCACCCCTCCACTTT
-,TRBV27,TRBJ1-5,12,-,CASSLQGQPQHF,TGTGCCAGCAGTCTACAGGGCCAACCCCAGCATTTT
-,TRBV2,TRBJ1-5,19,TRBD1,CASSARPRDRQFGNQPQHF,TGTGCCAGCAGTGCCCGCCCTCGGGACAGACAATTCGGCAATCAGCCCCAGCATTTT
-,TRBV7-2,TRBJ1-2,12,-,CASSLESRGYTF,TGTGCCAGCAGCTTAGAGTCTCGGGGCTACACCTTC
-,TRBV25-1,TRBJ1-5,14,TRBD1,CASSERDRRHPQHF,TGTGCCAGCAGTGAAAGGGACAGGCGTCACCCCCAGCATTTT
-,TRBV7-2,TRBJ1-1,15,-,CASSLGRQVNTEAFF,TGTGCCAGCAGCTTAGGGAGGCAAGTCAACACTGAAGCTTTCTTT
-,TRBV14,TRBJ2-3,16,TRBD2,CASSSPGLVGLATQYF,TGTGCCAGCAGCTCTCCGGGACTAGTGGGACTGGCTACGCAGTATTTT
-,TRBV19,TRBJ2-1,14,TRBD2,CASGTSGGTSEQFF,TGTGCCAGTGGAACTAGCGGGGGAACGAGTGAGCAGTTCTTC
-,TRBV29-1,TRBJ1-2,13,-,CSVAPDRDPGYTF,TGCAGCGTTGCCCCCGACAGAGACCCTGGCTACACCTTC